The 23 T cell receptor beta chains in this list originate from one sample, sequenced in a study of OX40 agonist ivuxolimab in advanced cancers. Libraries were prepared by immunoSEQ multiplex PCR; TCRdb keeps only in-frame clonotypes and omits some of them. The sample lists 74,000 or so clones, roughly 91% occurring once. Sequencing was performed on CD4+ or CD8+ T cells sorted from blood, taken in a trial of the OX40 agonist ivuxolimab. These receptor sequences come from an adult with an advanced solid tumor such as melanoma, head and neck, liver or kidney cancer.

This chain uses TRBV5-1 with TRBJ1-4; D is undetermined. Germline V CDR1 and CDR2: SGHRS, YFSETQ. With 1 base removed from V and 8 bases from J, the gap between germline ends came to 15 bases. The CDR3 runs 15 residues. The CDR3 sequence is CASSLPETGGEKLFF. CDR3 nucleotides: TGCGCCAGCAGCTTGCCCGAGACCGGAGGGGAAAAACTGTTTTTT. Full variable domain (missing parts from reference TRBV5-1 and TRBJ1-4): KAGVTQTPRYLIKTRGQQVTLSCSPISGHRSVSWYQQTPGQGLQFLFEYFSETQRNKGNFPGRFSGRQFSNSRSEMNVSTLELGDSALYLCASSLPETGGEKLFFGSGTQLSVL.

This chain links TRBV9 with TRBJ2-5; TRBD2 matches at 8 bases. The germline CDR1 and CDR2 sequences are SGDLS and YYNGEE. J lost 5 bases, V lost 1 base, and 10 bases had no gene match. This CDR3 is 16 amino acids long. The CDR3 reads CASSVMGLVLGETQYF. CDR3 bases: TGTGCCAGCAGCGTAATGGGACTAGTTTTGGGGGAGACCCAGTACTTC.

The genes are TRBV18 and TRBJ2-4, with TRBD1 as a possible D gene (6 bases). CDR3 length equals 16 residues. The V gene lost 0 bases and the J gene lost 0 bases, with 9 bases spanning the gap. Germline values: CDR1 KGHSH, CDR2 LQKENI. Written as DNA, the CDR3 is TGTGCCAGCTCACCACCGCAGGGGCTAGCCAAAAACATTCAGTACTTC. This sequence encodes CASSPPQGLAKNIQYF.

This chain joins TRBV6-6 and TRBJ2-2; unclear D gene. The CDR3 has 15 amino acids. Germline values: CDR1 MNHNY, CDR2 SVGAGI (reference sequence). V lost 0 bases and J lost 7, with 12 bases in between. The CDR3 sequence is CASSYSRSDGGELFF. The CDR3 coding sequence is TGTGCCAGCAGTTACTCCCGGTCCGACGGCGGGGAGCTGTTTTTT.

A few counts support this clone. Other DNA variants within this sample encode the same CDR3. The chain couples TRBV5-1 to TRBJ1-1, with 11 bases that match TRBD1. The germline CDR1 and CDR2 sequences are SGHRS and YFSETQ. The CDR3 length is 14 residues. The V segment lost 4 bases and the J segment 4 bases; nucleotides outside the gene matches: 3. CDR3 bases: TGCGCCAGCAGCCCCGGGACAGGGGGCACTGAAGCTTTCTTT. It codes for CASSPGTGGTEAFF. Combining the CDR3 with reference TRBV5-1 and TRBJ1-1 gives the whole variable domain KAGVTQTPRYLIKTRGQQVTLSCSPISGHRSVSWYQQTPGQGLQFLFEYFSETQRNKGNFPGRFSGRQFSNSRSEMNVSTLELGDSALYLCASSPGTGGTEAFFGQGTRLTVV.

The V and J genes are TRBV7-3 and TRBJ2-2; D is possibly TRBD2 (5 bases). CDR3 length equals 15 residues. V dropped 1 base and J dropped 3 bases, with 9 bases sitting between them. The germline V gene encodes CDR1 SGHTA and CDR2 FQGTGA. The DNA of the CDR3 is TGTGCCAGCAGCTTAAAGAGGGCCGACACCGGGGAGCTGTTTTTT. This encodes CASSLKRADTGELFF. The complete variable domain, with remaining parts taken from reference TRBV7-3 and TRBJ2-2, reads GAGVSQTPSNKVTEKGKYVELRCDPISGHTALYWYRQSLGQGPEFLIYFQGTGAADDSGLPNDRFFAVRPEGSVSTLKIQRTERGDSAVYLCASSLKRADTGELFFGEGSRLTVL.

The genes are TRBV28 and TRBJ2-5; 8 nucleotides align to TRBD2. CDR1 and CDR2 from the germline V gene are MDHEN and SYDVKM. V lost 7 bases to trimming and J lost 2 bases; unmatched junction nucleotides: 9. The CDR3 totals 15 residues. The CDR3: CASTIAGILQETQYF. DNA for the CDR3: TGTGCCAGCACCATAGCGGGAATTCTTCAAGAGACCCAGTACTTC.

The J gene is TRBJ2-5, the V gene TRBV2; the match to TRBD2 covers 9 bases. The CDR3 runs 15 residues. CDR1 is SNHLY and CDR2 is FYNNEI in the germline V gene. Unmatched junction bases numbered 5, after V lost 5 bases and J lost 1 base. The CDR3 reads CASSPSGGFQETQYF. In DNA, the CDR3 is TGTGCCAGCAGTCCGAGCGGGGGGTTCCAAGAGACCCAGTACTTC.

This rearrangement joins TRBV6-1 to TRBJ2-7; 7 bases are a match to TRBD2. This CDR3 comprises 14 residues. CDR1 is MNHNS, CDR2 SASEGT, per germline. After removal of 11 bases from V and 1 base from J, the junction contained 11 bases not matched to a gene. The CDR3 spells CAGRPSGPSYEQYF. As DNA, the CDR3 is TGTGCCGGCCGTCCTAGCGGCCCTTCCTACGAGCAGTACTTC.

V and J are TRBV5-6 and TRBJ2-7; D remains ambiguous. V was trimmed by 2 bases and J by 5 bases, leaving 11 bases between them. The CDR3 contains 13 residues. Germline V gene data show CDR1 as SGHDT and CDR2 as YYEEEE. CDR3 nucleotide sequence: TGTGCCAGCAGCTTCCGGAACGTCGACGAGCAGTACTTC. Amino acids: CASSFRNVDEQYF.

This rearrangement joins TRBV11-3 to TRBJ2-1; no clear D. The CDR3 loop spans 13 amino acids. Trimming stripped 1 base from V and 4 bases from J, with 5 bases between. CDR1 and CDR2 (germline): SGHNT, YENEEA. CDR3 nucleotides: TGTGCCAGCAGCTTAGGGCCTTACAATGAGCAGTTCTTC. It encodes CASSLGPYNEQFF.

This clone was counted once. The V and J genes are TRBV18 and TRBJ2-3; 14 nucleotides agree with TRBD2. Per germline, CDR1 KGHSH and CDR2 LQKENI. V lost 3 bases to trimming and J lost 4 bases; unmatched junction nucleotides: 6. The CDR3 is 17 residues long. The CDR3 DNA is TGTGCCAGCTCACCCGGGACTAGCGGGAGAAACGCAGATACGCAGTATTTT. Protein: CASSPGTSGRNADTQYF.

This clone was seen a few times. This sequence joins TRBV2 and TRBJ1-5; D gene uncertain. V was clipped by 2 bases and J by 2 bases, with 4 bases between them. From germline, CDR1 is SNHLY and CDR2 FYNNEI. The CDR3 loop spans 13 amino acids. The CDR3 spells CASSELRNQPQHF. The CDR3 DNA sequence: TGTGCCAGCAGTGAATTGCGCAATCAGCCCCAGCATTTT.

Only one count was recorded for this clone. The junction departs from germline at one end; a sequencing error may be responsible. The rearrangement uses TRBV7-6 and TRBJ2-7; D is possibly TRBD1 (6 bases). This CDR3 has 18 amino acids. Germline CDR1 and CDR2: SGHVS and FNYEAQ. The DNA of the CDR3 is TGTGCCGGCAGCTTATATCTCCCGACAGGCGGGTTAGGGGCCGAGCAGTACTTC. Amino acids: CAGSLYLPTGGLGAEQYF.

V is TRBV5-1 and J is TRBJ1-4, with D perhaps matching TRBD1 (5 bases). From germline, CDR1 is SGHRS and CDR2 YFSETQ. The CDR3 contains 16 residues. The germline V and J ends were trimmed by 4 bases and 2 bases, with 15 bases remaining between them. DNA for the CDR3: TGCGCCAGCAGCCCACAAGGGGCCGGCACTAATGAAAAACTGTTTTTT. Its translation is CASSPQGAGTNEKLFF.

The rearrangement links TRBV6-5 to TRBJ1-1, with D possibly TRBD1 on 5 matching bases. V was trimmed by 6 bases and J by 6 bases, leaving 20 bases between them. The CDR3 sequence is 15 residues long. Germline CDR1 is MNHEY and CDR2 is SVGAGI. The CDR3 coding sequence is TGTGCCAGCAGGCCCGGGACTCCTCAGTGGGCTGAAGCTTTCTTT. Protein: CASRPGTPQWAEAFF.

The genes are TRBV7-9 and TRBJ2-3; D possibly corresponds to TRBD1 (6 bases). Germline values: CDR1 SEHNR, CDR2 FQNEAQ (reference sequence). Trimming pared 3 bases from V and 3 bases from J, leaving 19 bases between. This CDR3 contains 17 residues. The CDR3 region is CASSFSRGFLATDTQYF. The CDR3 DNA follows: TGTGCCAGCAGCTTTTCTAGGGGGTTCTTGGCTACAGATACGCAGTATTTT. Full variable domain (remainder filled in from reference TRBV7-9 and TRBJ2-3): DTGVSQNPRHKITKRGQNVTFRCDPISEHNRLYWYRQTLGQGPEFLTYFQNEAQLEKSRLLSDRFSAERPKGSFSTLEIQRTEQGDSAMYLCASSFSRGFLATDTQYFGPGTRLTVL.

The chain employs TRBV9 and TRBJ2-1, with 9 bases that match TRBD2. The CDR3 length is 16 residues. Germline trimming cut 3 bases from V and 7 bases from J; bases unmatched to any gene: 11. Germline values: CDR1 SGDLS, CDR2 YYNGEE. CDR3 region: CASSETAGGGLNEQFF. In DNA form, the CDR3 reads TGTGCCAGCAGCGAAACAGCGGGAGGAGGGTTAAATGAGCAGTTCTTC. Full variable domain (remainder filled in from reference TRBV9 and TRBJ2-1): DSGVTQTPKHLITATGQRVTLRCSPRSGDLSVYWYQQSLDQGLQFLIQYYNGEERAKGNILERFSAQQFPDLHSELNLSSLELGDSALYFCASSETAGGGLNEQFFGPGTRLTVL.

The CDR3 sequence: CSVEAVSTGELFF. Here the CDR3 DNA reads TGCAGCGTTGAGGCGGTTTCCACCGGGGAGCTGTTTTTT. The chain has TRBV29-1 and TRBJ2-2; no clear D. CDR1 SQVTM and CDR2 ANQGSEA come from the germline V gene. Trimming shortened V by 3 bases and J by 4 bases, and 9 bases separated the two germline ends. There are 13 residues in the CDR3.

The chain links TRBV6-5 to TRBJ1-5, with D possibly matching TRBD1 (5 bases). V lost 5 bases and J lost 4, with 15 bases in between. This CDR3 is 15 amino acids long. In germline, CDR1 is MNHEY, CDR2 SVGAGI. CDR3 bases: TGTGCCAGCAGTCCCGGGGCAGCACCGAATCAGCCCCAGCATTTT. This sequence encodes CASSPGAAPNQPQHF.

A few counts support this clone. The CDR3 coding sequence is TGTGCCAGCAGCTTACCCCCCTCTAGCGGGAGCCACAATGAGCAGTTCTTC. Translated, it gives CASSLPPSSGSHNEQFF. The chain joins TRBV13 to TRBJ2-1; TRBD2 aligns across 10 bases. Germline CDR1 and CDR2: PRHDT and FYEKMQ (reference sequence). This CDR3 has 17 residues. V was pared by 2 bases and J by 5 bases, with 9 bases of the junction left unmatched.

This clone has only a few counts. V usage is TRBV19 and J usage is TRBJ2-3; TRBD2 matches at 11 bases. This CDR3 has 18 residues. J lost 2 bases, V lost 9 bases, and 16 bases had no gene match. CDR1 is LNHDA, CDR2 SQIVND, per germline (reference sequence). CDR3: CASRLSPLAGGLTDTQYF. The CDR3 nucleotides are TGTGCCAGCCGGTTAAGCCCCCTAGCGGGAGGTCTCACAGATACGCAGTATTTT.

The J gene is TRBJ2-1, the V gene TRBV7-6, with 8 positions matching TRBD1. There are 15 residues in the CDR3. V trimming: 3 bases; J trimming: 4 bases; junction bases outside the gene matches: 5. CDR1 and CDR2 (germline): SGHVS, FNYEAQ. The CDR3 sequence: CASSFRDRRYNEQFF. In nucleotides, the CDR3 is TGTGCCAGCAGCTTTCGGGACAGGAGATACAATGAGCAGTTCTTC. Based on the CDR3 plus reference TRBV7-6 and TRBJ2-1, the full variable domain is GAGVSQSPRYKVTKRGQDVALRCDPISGHVSLYWYRQALGQGPEFLTYFNYEAQQDKSGLPNDRFSAERPEGSISTLTIQRTEQRDSAMYRCASSFRDRRYNEQFFGPGTRLTVL.